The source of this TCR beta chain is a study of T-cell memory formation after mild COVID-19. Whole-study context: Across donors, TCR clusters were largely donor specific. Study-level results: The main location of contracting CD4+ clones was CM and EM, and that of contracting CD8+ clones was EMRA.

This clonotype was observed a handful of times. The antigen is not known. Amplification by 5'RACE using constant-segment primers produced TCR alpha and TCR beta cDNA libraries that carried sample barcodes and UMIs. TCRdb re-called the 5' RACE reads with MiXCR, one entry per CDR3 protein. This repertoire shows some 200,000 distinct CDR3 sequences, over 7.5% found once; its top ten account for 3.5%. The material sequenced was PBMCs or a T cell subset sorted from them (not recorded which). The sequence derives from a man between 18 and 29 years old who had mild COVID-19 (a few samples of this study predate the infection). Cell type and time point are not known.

The CDR3 loop is CSATGQGSTDTQYF. CDR3 DNA sequence: TGCAGTGCAACGGGACAGGGAAGCACAGATACGCAGTATTTT. The chain is built from TRBV20-1 and TRBJ2-3, with 9 bases lining up with TRBD1. The trim removed 6 bases at V and 0 bases at J, leaving 4 bases unmatched. The CDR3 has 14 amino acids. Germline assignment: CDR1 DFQATT and CDR2 SNEGSKA (reference sequence).